The subject of this entry is one T cell receptor (beta chain). Its antigen is not yet known. Base qualities are not recorded, but no much larger clone differs from it by a single base. These data come from a study of T cell responses to AZD1222 COVID-19 vaccine (dated by TCRdb to the early 2020s). As for the study more broadly: TCR sequencing was performed for roughly 240 trial participants, of whom approximately 200 were given two doses of AZD1222 and around 26 were given two doses of MenACWY control vaccine. Trial participants were enrolled into age subgroups of 18-55, 56-69 and 70-plus years, which contained about 150, 27 and 61 TCR-sequenced participants, respectively.

The CDR3, from cysteine to phenylalanine, totals 14 residues. CDR3 DNA is the only sequence kept; it has 42 bases, read in frame from the first base. The V and J ends are trimmed by 0 bases and 7 bases, leaving 7 bases between them. As encoded in the germline V gene (reference sequence), CDR1 is MNHNY while CDR2 is SVGAGI. The intended sense of this specimen's time point label: about 28 days (+/-7) after the second vaccine dose. AZD1222 recipients given second doses at about 4 weeks or at about 12 weeks were pooled, since spike-specific TCR depth and breadth were not found to differ between the two schedules. Samples from vaccinated people were obtained from the UK trials COV001 and COV002, which included a single-blind randomized controlled phase 2/3 trial of AZD1222 (ChAdOx1 nCoV-19) in healthy adults. For TCRbeta chain sequencing, PBMC samples were collected from trial participants at day 0 and at day 28 after the second dose.

Paper-wide results and their limitations: Vaccine-associated CD4 TCRs spanned the whole spike protein, with dominant responses in regions 160-218 and 743-854. Conclusions about previously exposed vaccinees are limited, since just 5 or 6 AZD1222 recipients were seropositive for SARS-CoV-2 at baseline. A significant rise in spike-specific TCR breadth and depth was observed after two AZD1222 doses relative to day 0 and relative to MenACWY recipients. Because no samples from the day 14 peak response were available, repertoires could be characterized only after the peak T cell response. The 56-69-year group was small, and its depth increase did not reach significance, likely because of low power. Most participants were white British and females outnumbered males, and the authors suggested that clonal diversity may have been underestimated. Reportedly, almost half of the unique spike-specific TCRs recognized epitopes lying outside the regions that are mutated in the B.1.351 and B.1.1.7 variants.

The CDR3 regions of human TCRbeta chains were analyzed by immunosequencing. The original pipeline was this. TCRs in the repertoires were matched against a reference library of SARS-CoV-2-specific TCRs that had been generated with the MIRA antigen-specificity platform. Breadth was defined as the fraction of unique TCRs that were SARS-CoV-2-associated. Depth was defined as the fraction of total T cells that were SARS-CoV-2-associated. Using the MIRA data, each spike-specific TCR was mapped to the spike region that the TCR reacts to and placed in a CD4 or CD8 class. Log10-transformed breadth and depth values were compared by one-way ANOVA with Sidak's multiple comparisons tests. Here the immuneACCESS table is served through TCRdb, limited to in-frame sequences with V and J called. Missing clones are a known gap in these copies; in checked studies unresolved V genes cover under half, and the rest lacks a known reason. That table supplies the V and J calls and clone size; D and trimming were determined from the DNA. The sample data list roughly 99,000 clones, and roughly nine tenths of these were observed just once. The top ten clones comprise around 8.4% of the sample.

The sequence was obtained from an adult who received the AZD1222 COVID-19 vaccine. This sample comprised peripheral blood, obtained 28 days after the second AZD1222 dose. The chain joins TRBV6-6 to TRBJ1-6; no D gene is confidently identified. DNA sequence: TGTGCCAGCAGTTACTCGGGCGAAAATTCACCCCTCCACTTT. Its amino acids are CASSYSGENSPLHF.